One sample yielded the 5 T cell receptor beta chains listed below, sequenced in a study of Graves' ophthalmopathy and Graves' hyperthyroidism. TCR beta CDR3 regions were amplified from RNA transcripts. HTBI-primed first-round RT-PCR preceded second-round multiplex PCR. TCRdb re-derived calls from the multiplex PCR reads in MiXCR, one entry per CDR3 protein. The sample has some 39,000 distinct CDR3 sequences; roughly 50% are singletons. The sample taken for sequencing was peripheral blood. Receptors were obtained from an adult woman with stable Graves' hyperthyroidism.

Only a few counts were recorded for this clonotype. This chain connects TRBV2 to TRBJ2-5, with 9 positions matching TRBD2. This CDR3 is built from 15 residues. Trimming at V came to 3 bases and at J to 0 bases, leaving 2 bases not matched to a gene. Germline CDR1 and CDR2: SNHLY and FYNNEI. Written as DNA, the CDR3 is TGTGCCAGCAGTGACCAGCGGGAGGACCAAGAGACCCAGTACTTC. Translated, it gives CASSDQREDQETQYF.

The V gene is TRBV11-2, the J gene TRBJ1-1, with no clear D. The CDR3 runs to 14 residues. CDR1 and CDR2 from the germline V gene are SGHAT and FQNNGV. The V end was cut by 5 bases, the J end by 4 bases, with 14 bases between. The DNA of the CDR3 is TGTGCCAGCAGCGCTTTGACATGGAGCACTGAAGCTTTCTTT. Its protein product is CASSALTWSTEAFF.

As to this clonotype: Relative to the germline gene, one junction end is altered; a read error may explain this. The chain couples TRBV10-1 to TRBJ1-3; a possible D gene is TRBD1 (5 bases). Germline CDR1 and CDR2: WNHNN and SYGVQD (reference sequence). This CDR3 region has 15 residues. CDR3 sequence (DNA): TGCGCCAGCAGTGACCCAGGGAGCTCTGGAGACACCATATATTTT. Amino acids: CASSDPGSSGDTIYF.

The rearrangement links TRBV2 to TRBJ2-5, with D uncertain. The CDR3 contains 16 residues. Trimming took off 6 bases at V and 1 base at J, with 18 bases between the two ends. The germline V gene encodes CDR1 SNHLY and CDR2 FYNNEI. CDR3 coding DNA: TGTGCCAGCAGCCAAGATAGACGTTTGGGCCAAGAGACCCAGTACTTC. It encodes CASSQDRRLGQETQYF.

By share, this clonotype counts as medium-sized (0.01 to 0.1%). The V gene is TRBV20-1, the J gene TRBJ2-5; TRBD1 matches at 8 bases. This CDR3 spans 14 amino acids. V shed 3 bases and J 6 bases; nucleotides not matched to a gene: 9. Germline lookup yields CDR1 DFQATT and CDR2 SNEGSKA (reference sequence). In nucleotides, the CDR3 is TGCAGTGCTAGCGGACAGGGCGGTCCAAAGACCCAGTACTTC. Its protein is CSASGQGGPKTQYF.